A selection of T cell receptor beta chains follows, all from one sample in a study of lymphopenia after photon versus proton radiotherapy. The assay was immunoSEQ multiplex PCR, and TCRdb's table has in-frame clones only and misses some. The sample has approximately 65,000 clones; approximately 86% are singletons. Sequenced material: peripheral blood, taken from a patient treated with proton-based radiotherapy. These receptors all stem from an elderly man with esophageal cancer. Each CDR3 is given with its conserved first and last residue. The order of the fields is J gene, V gene, D gene, clone size, CDR3 protein, CDR3 DNA. D genes are given only for firm matches. Only some rows state a clone size, as once, few, many or a class for expanded clones.

>TRBJ2-7|TRBV7-9|TRBD2|.
CASSRRVSLAGVPNEQYF
TGTGCCAGCAGCCGAAGGGTCTCACTAGCGGGAGTACCCAACGAGCAGTACTTC
>TRBJ2-3|TRBV5-1|TRBD1|.
CASSRDRQKTDTQYF
TGCGCCAGCAGCCGGGACAGACAAAAAACAGATACGCAGTATTTT
>TRBJ1-2|TRBV19|TRBD1|few
CASSAGTGTYGYTF
TGTGCCAGTAGTGCCGGGACAGGGACCTATGGCTACACCTTC
>TRBJ2-7|TRBV27|TRBD1|.
CASSLLGTGNYEQYF
TGTGCCAGCAGTTTACTCGGGACAGGGAATTACGAGCAGTACTTC
>TRBJ1-1|TRBV6-6|TRBD1|.
CASSRRTGGYEAFF
TGTGCCAGCAGCAGAAGGACAGGGGGTTATGAAGCTTTCTTT
>TRBJ1-3|TRBV7-2|.|.
CASSLTMQGSAAGNTIYF
TGTGCCAGCAGCTTAACGATGCAGGGTAGTGCTGCTGGAAACACCATATATTTT
>TRBJ2-3|TRBV9|.|.
CASSVEDGVRADTQYF
TGTGCCAGCAGCGTAGAGGATGGAGTCCGGGCAGATACGCAGTATTTT
>TRBJ2-1|TRBV21-1|.|.
CASSKLAGGTSHNEQFF
TGTGCCAGCAGCAAACTAGCGGGGGGAACCTCTCACAATGAGCAGTTCTTC
>TRBJ2-7|TRBV27|TRBD1|.
CAARDRLWDEQYF
TGTGCCGCCCGGGACAGGCTTTGGGACGAGCAGTACTTC
>TRBJ1-1|TRBV28|TRBD1|.
CASTTRDRGPGNTEAFF
TGTGCCAGCACCACAAGGGACAGGGGACCCGGGAACACTGAAGCTTTCTTT
>TRBJ2-7|TRBV2|.|.
CASRWQEFSYEQYF
TGTGCCAGCAGGTGGCAAGAATTTAGTTACGAGCAGTACTTC
>TRBJ1-6|TRBV5-6|.|.
CASSLPASPLHF
TGTGCCAGCAGCTTGCCTGCCTCACCCCTCCACTTT
>TRBJ2-5|TRBV7-6|TRBD1|.
CASSPRQGLMETQYF
TGTGCCAGCAGCCCGCGACAGGGCCTAATGGAGACCCAGTACTTC
>TRBJ1-1|TRBV5-6|.|.
CASSLMRSAAFF
TGTGCCAGCAGCTTAATGAGGAGCGCGGCTTTCTTT
>TRBJ1-6|TRBV6-1|.|.
CASREAGNSPLHF
TGTGCCAGCAGAGAAGCCGGCAATTCACCCCTCCACTTT
>TRBJ2-1|TRBV9|.|.
CASSPALARYNEQFF
TGTGCCAGCAGCCCCGCCCTAGCCCGGTACAATGAGCAGTTCTTC
>TRBJ2-3|TRBV7-3|TRBD2|.
CASSLQRGGTDTQYF
TGTGCCAGCAGCTTACAGCGGGGGGGCACAGATACGCAGTATTTT
>TRBJ2-7|TRBV14|.|.
CASSPGTAQQYF
TGTGCCAGCAGCCCCGGGACCGCACAGCAGTACTTC
>TRBJ2-1|TRBV11-2|TRBD2|.
CASSKAGASYNEQFF
TGTGCCAGCAGTAAAGCGGGGGCCTCCTACAATGAGCAGTTCTTC
>TRBJ2-1|TRBV7-3|.|few
CASSLNNRGEQFF
TGTGCCAGCAGCTTAAATAACCGGGGTGAGCAGTTCTTC
>TRBJ2-1|TRBV4-2|.|few
CASGSLVSYNEQFF
TGTGCCAGCGGGTCATTAGTCTCCTACAATGAGCAGTTCTTC
>TRBJ1-5|TRBV6-5|.|.
CASSTQGNQPQHF
TGTGCCAGCAGTACACAGGGTAATCAGCCCCAGCATTTT
>TRBJ2-2|TRBV5-1|.|.
CASSLVWTENTGELFF
TGCGCCAGCAGCTTGGTGTGGACAGAGAACACCGGGGAGCTGTTTTTT